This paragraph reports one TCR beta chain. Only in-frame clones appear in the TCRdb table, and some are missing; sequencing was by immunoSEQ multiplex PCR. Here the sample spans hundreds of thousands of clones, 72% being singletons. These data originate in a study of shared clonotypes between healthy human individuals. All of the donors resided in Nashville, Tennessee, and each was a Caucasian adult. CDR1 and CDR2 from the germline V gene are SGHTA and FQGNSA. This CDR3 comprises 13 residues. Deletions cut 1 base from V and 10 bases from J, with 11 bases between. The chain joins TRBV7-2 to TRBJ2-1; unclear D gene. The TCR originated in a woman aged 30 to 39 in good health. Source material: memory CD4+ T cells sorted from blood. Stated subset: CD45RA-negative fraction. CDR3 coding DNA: TGTGCCAGCAGCTTAGACTTGGCGACAGAGCAGTTCTTC. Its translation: CASSLDLATEQFF.